Below, one TCR beta chain is given with its context. Original processing methods: Reference gene primer amplification gave nucleated cell count estimates. The table came from immunoSEQ multiplex PCR; TCRdb's copy has only in-frame clones and leaves some out. The D gene and trimming were derived from the DNA, and the V and J assignments and clone size from that table. Among some 490,000 clones listed, about nine tenths were seen once. The study recruited people aged about 18 to 90 years across 20 to 30 US areas. In Cohort 3, a recovered donor had either two negative PCRs, clearance, or symptom resolution. This entry is derived from a study of blood T cell repertoires in COVID-19. About the research overall: COVID-19 samples collected from the United States, Italy and Spain covered acute and convalescent phases.

The clonotype originates from a woman aged 60 to 75 who had recovered from COVID-19. What was sequenced was PBMCs or T cells enriched from blood (not recorded which).

The DNA of the CDR3 is TGTGCCAGCAGACGGGGGGGGGCGACAGATACGCAGTATTTT. Protein product: CASRRGGATDTQYF. The chain links TRBV27 to TRBJ2-3, with 8 bases matching TRBD2. The CDR3 contains 14 residues. V trimming: 6 bases; J trimming: 3 bases; junction bases outside the gene matches: 5. The germline V gene encodes CDR1 MNHEY and CDR2 SMNVEV (reference sequence).